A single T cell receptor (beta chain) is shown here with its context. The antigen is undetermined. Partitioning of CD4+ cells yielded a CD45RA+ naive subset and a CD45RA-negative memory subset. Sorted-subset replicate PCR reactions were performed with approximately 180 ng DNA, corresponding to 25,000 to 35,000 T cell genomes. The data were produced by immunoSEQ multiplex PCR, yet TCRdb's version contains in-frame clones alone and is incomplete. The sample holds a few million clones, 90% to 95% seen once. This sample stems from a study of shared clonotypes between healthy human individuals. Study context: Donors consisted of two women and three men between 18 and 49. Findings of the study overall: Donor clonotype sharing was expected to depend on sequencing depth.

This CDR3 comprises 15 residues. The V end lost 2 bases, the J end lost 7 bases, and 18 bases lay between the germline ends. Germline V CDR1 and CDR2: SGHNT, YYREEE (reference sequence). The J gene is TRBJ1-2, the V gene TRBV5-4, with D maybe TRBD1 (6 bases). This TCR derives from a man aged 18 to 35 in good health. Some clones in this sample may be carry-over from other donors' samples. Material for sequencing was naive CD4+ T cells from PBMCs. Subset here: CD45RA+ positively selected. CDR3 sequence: CASSFYRQAAGGYTF. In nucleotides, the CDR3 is TGTGCCAGCAGCTTTTATCGACAGGCGGCTGGTGGCTACACCTTC.